This T cell receptor beta chain was observed in a study of control samples from healthy donors and cancer patients. This table comes from immunoSEQ multiplex PCR, and its TCRdb copy is limited to in-frame clones, with some not included. The sample carries about 74,000 clones, about 88% recorded once. Germline lookup yields CDR1 ENHRY and CDR2 SYGVKD. V was pared by 3 bases and J by 0 bases, with 9 bases between. The CDR3 spans 15 residues. V gene TRBV10-3 combines with J gene TRBJ1-3; D gene unclear. The TCR was taken from a woman between 50 and 59 years old in good health. The sample consisted of blood. CDR3 protein: CAISDPTDSGNTIYF. The CDR3 DNA follows: TGTGCCATCAGTGATCCGACGGACTCTGGAAACACCATATATTTT.